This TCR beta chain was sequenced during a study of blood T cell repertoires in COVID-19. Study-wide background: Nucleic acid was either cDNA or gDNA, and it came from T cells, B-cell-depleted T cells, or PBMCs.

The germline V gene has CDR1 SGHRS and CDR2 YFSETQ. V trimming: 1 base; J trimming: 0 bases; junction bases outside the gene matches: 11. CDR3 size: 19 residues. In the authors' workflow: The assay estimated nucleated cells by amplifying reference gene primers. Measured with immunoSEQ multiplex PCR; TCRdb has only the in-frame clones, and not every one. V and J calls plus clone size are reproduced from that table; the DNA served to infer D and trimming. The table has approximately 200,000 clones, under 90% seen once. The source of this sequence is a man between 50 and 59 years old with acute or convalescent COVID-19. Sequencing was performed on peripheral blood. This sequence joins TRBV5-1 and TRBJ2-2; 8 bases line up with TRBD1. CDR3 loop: CASSLPGPGTGSNTGELFF. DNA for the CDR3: TGCGCCAGCAGCTTGCCAGGTCCCGGGACAGGATCGAACACCGGGGAGCTGTTTTTT.